This T cell receptor (beta chain) originates from a study of CD8 T cells in ankylosing spondylitis. Study-level points and caveats: Matched synovial fluid from ankylosing spondylitis patients was reported to be enriched for disease-linked clones.

Regarding this clonotype: The antigen is not known.

Using quantitative 5'-RACE with molecular barcodes, the authors made TCR beta libraries. TCRdb re-derived calls from the 5' RACE reads in MiXCR, one entry per CDR3 protein. Of some 250,000 distinct CDR3 sequences in the sample, 20% to 30% are singletons; the top ten hold roughly 0.6%. The sample taken for sequencing was blood, either unsorted or a sorted T cell fraction (not recorded which). The source of this sequence is a male donor with ankylosing spondylitis or in good health (not recorded which).

CDR3 sequence reads: CSAPAGGSGEKLFF. In DNA form, the CDR3 reads TGCAGTGCCCCAGCCGGAGGGTCGGGTGAAAAACTGTTTTTT. The chain couples TRBV20-1 to TRBJ1-4, with D unresolved. Trimming removed 6 bases at V and 7 bases at J, with 18 bases between. The CDR3 runs to 14 residues. Looked up from germline, CDR1 is DFQATT and CDR2 is SNEGSKA (reference sequence).